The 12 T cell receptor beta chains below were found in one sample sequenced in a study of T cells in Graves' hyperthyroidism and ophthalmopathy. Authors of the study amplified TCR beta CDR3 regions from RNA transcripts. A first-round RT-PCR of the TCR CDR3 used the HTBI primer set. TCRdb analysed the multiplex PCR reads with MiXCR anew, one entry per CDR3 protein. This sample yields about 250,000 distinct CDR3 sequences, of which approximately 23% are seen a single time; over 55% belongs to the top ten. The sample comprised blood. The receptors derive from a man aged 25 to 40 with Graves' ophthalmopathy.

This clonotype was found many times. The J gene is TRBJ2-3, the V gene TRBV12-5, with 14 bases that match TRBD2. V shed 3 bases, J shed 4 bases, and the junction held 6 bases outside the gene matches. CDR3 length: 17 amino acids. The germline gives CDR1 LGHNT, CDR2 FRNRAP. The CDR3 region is CASGFAGLAGVADTQYF. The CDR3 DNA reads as TGTGCTAGTGGTTTCGCGGGACTAGCGGGAGTAGCAGATACGCAGTATTTT.

The CDR3 sequence is CASPPMAGQGSTYNEQFF. The CDR3 coding sequence is TGTGCCAGCCCCCCCATGGCGGGACAGGGGTCAACCTACAATGAGCAGTTCTTC. The rearrangement joins TRBV18 to TRBJ2-1; 10 nucleotides align to TRBD1. CDR1 KGHSH and CDR2 LQKENI come from the germline V gene. This CDR3 has 18 amino acids. Germline trimming cut 8 bases from V and 2 bases from J; bases unmatched to any gene: 15.

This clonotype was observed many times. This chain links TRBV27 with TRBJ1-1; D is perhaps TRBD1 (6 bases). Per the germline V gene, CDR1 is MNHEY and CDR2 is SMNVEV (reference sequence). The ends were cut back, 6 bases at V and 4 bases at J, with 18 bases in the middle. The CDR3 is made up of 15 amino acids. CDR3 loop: CASSSARGASTEAFF. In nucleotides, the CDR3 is TGTGCCAGCAGCTCCGCGAGGGGGGCGAGCACTGAAGCTTTCTTT.

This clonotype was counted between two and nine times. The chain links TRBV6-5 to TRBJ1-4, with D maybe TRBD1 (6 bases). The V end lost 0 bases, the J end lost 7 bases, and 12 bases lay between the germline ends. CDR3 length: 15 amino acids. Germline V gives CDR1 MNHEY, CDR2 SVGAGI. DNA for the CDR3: TGTGCCAGCAGTTACTCGGGGAGGGGGGCTGAAAAACTGTTTTTT. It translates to CASSYSGRGAEKLFF.

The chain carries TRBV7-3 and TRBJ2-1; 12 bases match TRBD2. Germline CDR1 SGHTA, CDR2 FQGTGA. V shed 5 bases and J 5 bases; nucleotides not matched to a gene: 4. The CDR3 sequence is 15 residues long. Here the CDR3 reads CASSGLAGRNNEQFF. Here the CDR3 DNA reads TGTGCCAGCAGCGGACTAGCGGGGCGAAACAATGAGCAGTTCTTC. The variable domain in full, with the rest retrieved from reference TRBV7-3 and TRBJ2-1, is GAGVSQTPSNKVTEKGKYVELRCDPISGHTALYWYRQSLGQGPEFLIYFQGTGAADDSGLPNDRFFAVRPEGSVSTLKIQRTERGDSAVYLCASSGLAGRNNEQFFGPGTRLTVL.

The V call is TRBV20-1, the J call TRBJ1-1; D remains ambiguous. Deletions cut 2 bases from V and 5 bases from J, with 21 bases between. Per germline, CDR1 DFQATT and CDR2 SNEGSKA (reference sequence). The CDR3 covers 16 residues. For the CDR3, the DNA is TGCAGTGCTAGACCGTCCACGGGAGCCCTGGGAACTGAAGCTTTCTTT. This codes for CSARPSTGALGTEAFF.

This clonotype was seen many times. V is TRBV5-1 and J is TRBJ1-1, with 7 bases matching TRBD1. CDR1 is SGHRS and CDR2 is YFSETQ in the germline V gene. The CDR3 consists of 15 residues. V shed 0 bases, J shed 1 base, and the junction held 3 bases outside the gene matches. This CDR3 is CASSLVGQQNTEAFF. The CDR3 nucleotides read TGCGCCAGCAGCTTGGTGGGACAGCAGAACACTGAAGCTTTCTTT.

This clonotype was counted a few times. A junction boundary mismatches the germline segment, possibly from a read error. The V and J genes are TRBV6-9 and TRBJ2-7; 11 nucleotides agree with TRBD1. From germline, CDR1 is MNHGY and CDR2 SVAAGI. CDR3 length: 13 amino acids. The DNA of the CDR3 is TGTGCCAGTAGTTTTGGGACAGGGGGCGAGCAGTACTTC. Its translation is CASSFGTGGEQYF.

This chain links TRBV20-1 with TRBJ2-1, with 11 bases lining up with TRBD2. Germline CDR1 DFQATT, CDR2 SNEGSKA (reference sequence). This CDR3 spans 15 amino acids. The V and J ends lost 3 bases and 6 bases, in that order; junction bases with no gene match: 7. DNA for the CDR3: TGCAGTGCTAGTACGCCTAGCGGGAGGATCAATGAGCAGTTCTTC. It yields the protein CSASTPSGRINEQFF.

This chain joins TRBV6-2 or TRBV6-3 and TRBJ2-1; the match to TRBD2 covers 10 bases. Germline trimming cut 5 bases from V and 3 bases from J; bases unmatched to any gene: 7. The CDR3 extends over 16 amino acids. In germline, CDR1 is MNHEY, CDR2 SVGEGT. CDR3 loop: CASSPIAGGLYNEQFF. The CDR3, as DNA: TGTGCCAGCAGTCCCATAGCGGGAGGCCTCTACAATGAGCAGTTCTTC.

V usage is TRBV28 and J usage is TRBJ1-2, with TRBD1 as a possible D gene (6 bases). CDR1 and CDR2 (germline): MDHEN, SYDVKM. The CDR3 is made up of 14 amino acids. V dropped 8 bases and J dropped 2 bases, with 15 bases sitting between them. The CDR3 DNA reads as TGTGCCAGCTGGCGAAGCACAGGGAACTATGGCTACACCTTC. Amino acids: CASWRSTGNYGYTF.

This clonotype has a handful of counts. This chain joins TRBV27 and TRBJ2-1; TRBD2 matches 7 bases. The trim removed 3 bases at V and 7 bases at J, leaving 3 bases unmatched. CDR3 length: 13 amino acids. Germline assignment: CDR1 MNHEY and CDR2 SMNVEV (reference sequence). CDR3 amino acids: CASSLGSGNEQFF. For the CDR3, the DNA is TGTGCCAGCAGTTTGGGTAGCGGGAATGAGCAGTTCTTC.